This T cell receptor (beta chain) is drawn from a study of graft-versus-host responses after intestinal transplantation (dated by TCRdb to the early 2020s). In the study overall: Recipients received multivisceral, liver-intestinal, or isolated intestinal transplants. Anti-thymocyte globulin induction was given to all recipients, followed by maintenance tacrolimus and steroids for approximately three years. After intestinal transplantation, graft-versus-host and host-versus-graft alloreactive T cell clones in the graft, circulation and bone marrow were tracked using bulk TCR-beta CDR3 sequencing. To identify alloreactive clones, pre-transplant mixed lymphocyte reaction products were sequenced and compared with unstimulated pre-transplant donor and recipient T cells. The cohort enrolled about two dozen intestinal transplant recipients including one retransplant, and a few patients lacking pretransplant specimens were excluded. Donor T cell macrochimerism was defined as a peak of at least 4% donor T cells among recipient peripheral blood mononuclear cells. Rather than going through the commercial service, samples from a few later patients were sequenced in-house on an Illumina MiSeq and processed with MiXCR. General study outcomes and caveats: In the allografts of patients with donor T cell macrochimerism, GvH to HvG T cell clonal ratios were high. Early after transplant, peak levels of circulating GvH clones were associated with declines in HvG clones. GvH clones turned up in recipient bone marrow, with some appearing earlier in ileal mucosa or blood, a pattern consistent with an intestinal mucosal origin. The relatively low number and heterogeneity of intestinal transplant patients limited the conclusions.

The method behind the library was the immunoSEQ multiplex PCR assay. High-throughput TCR-beta CDR3 sequencing of genomic DNA from most patients was performed by Adaptive Biotechnologies. The original pipeline was this. Adaptive's ImmunoSEQ software supplied the TCR sequencing data for approximately 18 patients, while MiXCR and VDJtools were used to process a few other patients. CDR3 nucleotide sequences shared between donor and recipient were removed because their origin could not be assigned. To be classed as alloreactive, a clone needed at least 2-fold expansion over unstimulated cells and a minimum CFSE-low frequency of 0.002% (template counts) or 0.001% (read counts). Mappable clones were those detected in sequenced pre-transplant spleen, lymph node, or MLR CFSE-low populations of the donor or recipient. Cumulative frequency of alloreactive clones was calculated as a percentage of all sequences weighted by copy number. TCRdb mirrors the immuneACCESS table, restricted to in-frame sequences. Some clones are absent from its copies; in checked studies, under half trace to an unresolved V gene, and the reason for the others is unknown. The V and J calls and clone size come from that table; D and trimming were worked out from the DNA. The sample table shows about 57,000 clones, and about 90% are seen once. Around 1.5% of the sample comes from the top ten.

Blood samples were collected up to 4 times in the first month after transplant and then at least monthly when available. In the case of this clone: Its antigen is unknown. Base qualities were left out, and no much larger clone turns up one base away.

Sequences SEHNR (CDR1) and FQNEAQ (CDR2) are obtained from the germline V gene (reference sequence). Counted from cysteine to phenylalanine, this CDR3 has 16 amino acids. Only CDR3 DNA is held: 48 bases, read in frame from base 1. Trimmed from V: 4 bases; trimmed from J: 1 base; junction bases lacking a gene match: 7. The rearranged chain carries TRBV7-9 and TRBJ2-5; the central 9 bases match TRBD1. The clonotype originates from a human patient who received an intestinal transplant, so some T cells may come from the graft donor. Sequencing was performed on PBMCs, taken 26 days after transplant. The nucleotide sequence reads as follows: TGTGCCAGCAGCTGGGGACAGGGAGTTTCCCAAGAGACCCAGTACTTC. This translates into CASSWGQGVSQETQYF.